The TCR beta chain under discussion was sequenced for a study of T cell responses to AZD1222 COVID-19 vaccine. The protocol was immunoSEQ multiplex PCR, while the TCRdb copy is restricted to in-frame clones and leaves out a portion. This sample has 140,000 to 150,000 clones, with about nine tenths found just once. CDR1 MNHEY and CDR2 SMNVEV come from the germline V gene (reference sequence). V lost 1 base and J 4 bases, leaving 26 bases between the germline ends. The CDR3 runs to 20 residues. Worth noting for this clone: The antigen remains unidentified.

Study conclusions and caveats: Samples come after the peak T cell response, not at day 14. Only a handful of AZD1222 recipients, about six in all, had baseline seropositivity.

This material consisted of peripheral blood, taken 28 days after the second AZD1222 dose. V and J are TRBV27 and TRBJ2-1, with no clear D. The sequence came from an adult who received the AZD1222 COVID-19 vaccine. The CDR3 region is CASSLYPPIGSAPVYNEQFF. CDR3 nucleotides: TGTGCCAGCAGTTTATACCCACCCATCGGGTCCGCACCCGTGTACAATGAGCAGTTCTTC.